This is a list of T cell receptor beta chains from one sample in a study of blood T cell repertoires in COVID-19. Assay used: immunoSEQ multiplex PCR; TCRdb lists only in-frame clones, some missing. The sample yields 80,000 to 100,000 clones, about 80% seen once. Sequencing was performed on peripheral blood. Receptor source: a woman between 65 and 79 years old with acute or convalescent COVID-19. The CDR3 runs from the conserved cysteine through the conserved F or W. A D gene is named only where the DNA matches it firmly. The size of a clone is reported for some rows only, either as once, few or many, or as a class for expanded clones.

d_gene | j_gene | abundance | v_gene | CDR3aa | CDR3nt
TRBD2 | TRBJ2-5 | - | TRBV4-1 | CASSQDQERGGLQYF | TGCGCCAGCAGCCAAGATCAGGAGCGGGGGGGGCTACAGTACTTC
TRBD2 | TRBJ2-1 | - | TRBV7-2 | CASSSRGTSGVREQFF | TGTGCCAGCAGCTCCCGGGGGACTAGCGGGGTGAGGGAGCAGTTCTTC
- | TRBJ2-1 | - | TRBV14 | CASSQGGPQVQFF | TGTGCCAGCAGCCAAGGGGGCCCACAGGTACAGTTCTTC
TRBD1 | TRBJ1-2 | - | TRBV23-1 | CASSQSDRQAGYTF | TGCGCCAGCAGTCAATCGGACAGGCAGGCTGGCTACACCTTC
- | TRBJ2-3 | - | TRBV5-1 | CASREFADTQYF | TGCGCCAGCAGAGAGTTCGCAGATACGCAGTATTTT
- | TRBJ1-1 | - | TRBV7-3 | CASSLNRDTEAFF | TGTGCCAGCAGCTTAAACAGAGACACTGAAGCTTTCTTT
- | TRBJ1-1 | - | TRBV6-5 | CASSRTLLNTEAFF | TGTGCCAGCAGTAGGACACTCTTGAACACTGAAGCTTTCTTT
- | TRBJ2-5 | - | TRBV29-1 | CSTRSGQETQYF | TGCAGCACCCGTAGCGGTCAAGAGACCCAGTACTTC
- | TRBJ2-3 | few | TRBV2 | CASSEGGMGTDTQYF | TGTGCCAGCAGTGAAGGGGGCATGGGCACAGATACGCAGTATTTT
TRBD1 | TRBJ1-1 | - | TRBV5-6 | CASSLGAGQSNTEAFF | TGTGCCAGCAGCTTGGGTGCGGGACAGTCTAACACTGAAGCTTTCTTT
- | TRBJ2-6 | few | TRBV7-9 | CASSLSQGISTGANVLTF | TGTGCCAGCAGCTTGTCGCAGGGGATTAGTACTGGGGCCAACGTCCTGACTTTC
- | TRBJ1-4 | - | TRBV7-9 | CASSAGLRGNEKLFF | TGTGCCAGCAGCGCCGGCCTGAGGGGGAACGAAAAACTGTTTTTT
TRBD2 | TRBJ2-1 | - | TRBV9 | CASSPHPAGGQDEQFF | TGTGCCAGCAGCCCTCACCCAGCGGGGGGGCAGGATGAGCAGTTCTTC
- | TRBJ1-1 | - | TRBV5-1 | CASSLRGGTEAFF | TGCGCCAGCAGCTTGCGGGGTGGAACTGAAGCTTTCTTT
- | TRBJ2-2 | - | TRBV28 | CASHPGTGELFF | TGTGCCAGCCATCCAGGCACCGGGGAGCTGTTTTTT
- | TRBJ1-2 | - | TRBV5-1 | CACCLLGARGYTF | TGCGCCTGCTGCTTGCTGGGGGCGCGGGGCTACACCTTC
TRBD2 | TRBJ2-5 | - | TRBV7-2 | CASSSSGAQETQYF | TGTGCCAGCAGCAGTAGCGGGGCCCAAGAGACCCAGTACTTC
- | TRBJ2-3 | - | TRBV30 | CAWRGYTDTQYF | TGTGCCTGGCGGGGGTACACAGATACGCAGTATTTT
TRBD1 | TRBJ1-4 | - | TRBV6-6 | CASSYRGTNEKLFF | TGTGCCAGCAGCTACAGGGGAACTAATGAAAAACTGTTTTTT
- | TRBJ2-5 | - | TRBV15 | CATSRHGIEETQYF | TGTGCCACCAGCAGACACGGGATAGAAGAGACCCAGTACTTC
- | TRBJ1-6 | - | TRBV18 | CASSPPTGNNSPLHF | TGTGCCAGCTCACCACCTACAGGGAACAATTCACCCCTCCACTTT
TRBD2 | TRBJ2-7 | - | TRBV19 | CASSMGTSVYEQYF | TGTGCCAGTAGTATGGGGACTAGCGTCTACGAGCAGTACTTC
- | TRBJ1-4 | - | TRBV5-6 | CASSLSEGGLFF | TGTGCCAGCAGCTTGAGTGAAGGAGGACTGTTTTTT
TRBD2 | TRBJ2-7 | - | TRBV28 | CASSGGTSPSYEQYF | TGTGCCAGCAGTGGCGGGACTAGCCCATCCTACGAGCAGTACTTC
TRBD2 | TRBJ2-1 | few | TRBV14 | CASSPVFGAGARNEQFF | TGTGCCAGCAGCCCGGTTTTTGGCGCGGGAGCTCGGAATGAGCAGTTCTTC
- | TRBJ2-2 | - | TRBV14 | CASSPLGGIGTGELFF | TGTGCCAGCAGCCCCCTCGGAGGAATAGGGACCGGGGAGCTGTTTTTT
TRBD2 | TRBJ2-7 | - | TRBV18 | CASSIGTGTSGTYEQYF | TGTGCCAGCTCAATTGGAACCGGGACTAGCGGTACCTACGAGCAGTACTTC
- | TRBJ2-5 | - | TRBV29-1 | CSVGGEETQYF | TGCAGCGTTGGAGGCGAAGAGACCCAGTACTTC
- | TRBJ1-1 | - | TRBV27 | CASSLRGLNTEAFF | TGTGCCAGCAGTTTACGGGGTCTGAACACTGAAGCTTTCTTT
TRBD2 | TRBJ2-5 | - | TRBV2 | CASSPGLAFQETQYF | TGTGCCAGCAGTCCGGGACTAGCGTTCCAAGAGACCCAGTACTTC
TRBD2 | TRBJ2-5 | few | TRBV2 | CASTGTRSETQYF | TGTGCCAGCACCGGGACTAGATCGGAGACCCAGTACTTC
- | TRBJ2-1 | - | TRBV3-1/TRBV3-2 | CASSNSRGRNEQFF | TGTGCCAGCAGCAACAGTAGGGGTAGGAATGAGCAGTTCTTC
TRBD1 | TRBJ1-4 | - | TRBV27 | CASSDRAGKLFF | TGTGCCAGCAGTGACAGGGCCGGAAAACTGTTTTTT
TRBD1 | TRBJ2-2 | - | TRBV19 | CASSRTGANTGELFF | TGTGCCAGTAGTAGAACAGGGGCGAACACCGGGGAGCTGTTTTTT
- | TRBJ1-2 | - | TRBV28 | CASSLRDGYTF | TGTGCCAGCAGTTTGAGGGATGGCTACACCTTC
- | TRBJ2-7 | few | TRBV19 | CASSSPAGSSYEQYF | TGTGCCAGTAGTAGCCCGGCGGGGTCCTCCTACGAGCAGTACTTC
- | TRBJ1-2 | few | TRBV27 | CASSPGGIPRTYGYTF | TGTGCCAGCAGCCCGGGAGGGATTCCAAGGACCTATGGCTACACCTTC
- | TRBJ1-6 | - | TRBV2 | CASGDRMDSPLHF | TGTGCCAGCGGCGACAGGATGGATTCACCCCTCCACTTT
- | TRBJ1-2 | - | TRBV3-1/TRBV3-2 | CASSQRMDSRGYTF | TGTGCCAGCAGCCAAAGGATGGACAGTCGCGGCTACACCTTC
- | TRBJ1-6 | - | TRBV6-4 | CASSEGGVNSPLHF | TGTGCCAGCAGTGAGGGAGGGGTTAATTCACCCCTCCACTTT
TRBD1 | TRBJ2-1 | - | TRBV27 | CASTFRVSDRGYNEQFF | TGTGCCAGCACGTTCCGAGTTTCGGACAGGGGGTACAATGAGCAGTTCTTC
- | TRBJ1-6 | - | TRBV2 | CASTRVFDSPLHF | TGTGCCAGCACCAGGGTTTTCGATTCACCCCTCCACTTT
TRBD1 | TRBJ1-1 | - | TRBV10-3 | CATRRGRSPEAFF | TGTGCCACCCGCAGGGGGCGCTCCCCTGAAGCTTTCTTT
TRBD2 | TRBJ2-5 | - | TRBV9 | CASSSEAGGTWAQYF | TGTGCCAGCAGCTCCGAGGCGGGAGGGACATGGGCCCAGTACTTC
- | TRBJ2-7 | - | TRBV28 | CASSDSGMYEQYF | TGTGCCAGCAGCGATTCCGGGATGTACGAGCAGTACTTC
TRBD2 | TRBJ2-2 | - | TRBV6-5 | CASIREVGGELFF | TGTGCCAGCATCCGGGAGGTTGGCGGGGAGCTGTTTTTT
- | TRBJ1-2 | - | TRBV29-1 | CSVVSGVLWVGYTF | TGCAGCGTTGTATCAGGGGTTCTCTGGGTTGGCTACACCTTC
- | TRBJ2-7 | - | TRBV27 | CASSRQSPPYEQYF | TGTGCCAGCAGTCGACAGTCGCCGCCCTACGAGCAGTACTTC
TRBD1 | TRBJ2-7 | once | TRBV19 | CASSSTGSLQYF | TGTGCCAGTAGTTCGACAGGGTCTTTGCAGTACTTC